This T cell receptor (beta chain) was captured in a study of T cell responses to AZD1222 COVID-19 vaccine. Findings and limits, study-wide: The sample set comprised mostly white British donors with more females, and clonal diversity was possibly underestimated. Spike regions recognized by vaccine-associated CD4 TCRs spanned the protein, led by 160-218 and 743-854.

Trimming cost V 2 bases and J 10 bases, with 11 bases left between them. The germline gives CDR1 MNHNS, CDR2 SASEGT. CDR3 length: 12 amino acids. About this clone itself: Its specificity is unknown.

Measured with immunoSEQ multiplex PCR; TCRdb has only the in-frame clones, and not every one. The sample records roughly 200,000 clones, around 94% being singletons. The source material was peripheral blood, sampled 28 days after the second dose of the MenACWY control vaccine. The sequence was obtained from an adult who received the MenACWY meningococcal vaccine as a control. The J gene is TRBJ2-5, the V gene TRBV6-1; no definite D call. The CDR3 spells CASSEPTPGQYF. The CDR3 coding sequence is TGTGCCAGCAGTGAACCCACCCCGGGCCAGTACTTC.